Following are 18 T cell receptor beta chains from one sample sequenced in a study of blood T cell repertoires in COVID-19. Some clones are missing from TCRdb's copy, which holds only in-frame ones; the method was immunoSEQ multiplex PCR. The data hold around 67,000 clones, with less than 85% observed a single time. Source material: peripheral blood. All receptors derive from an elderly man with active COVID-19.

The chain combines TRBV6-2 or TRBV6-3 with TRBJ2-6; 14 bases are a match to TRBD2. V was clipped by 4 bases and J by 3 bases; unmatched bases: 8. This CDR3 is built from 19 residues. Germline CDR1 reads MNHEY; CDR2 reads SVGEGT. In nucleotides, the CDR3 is TGTGCCAGCAGTTCCTGGGGACTAGCGGGAGCTGGTGGGGCCAACGTCCTGACTTTC. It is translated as CASSSWGLAGAGGANVLTF.

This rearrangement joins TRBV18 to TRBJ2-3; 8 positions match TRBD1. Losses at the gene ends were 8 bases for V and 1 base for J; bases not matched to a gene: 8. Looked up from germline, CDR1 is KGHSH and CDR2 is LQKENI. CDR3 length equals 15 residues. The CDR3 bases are TGTGCCAGCAGAGAAGGACAGGGCCGCACAGATACGCAGTATTTT. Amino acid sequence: CASREGQGRTDTQYF.

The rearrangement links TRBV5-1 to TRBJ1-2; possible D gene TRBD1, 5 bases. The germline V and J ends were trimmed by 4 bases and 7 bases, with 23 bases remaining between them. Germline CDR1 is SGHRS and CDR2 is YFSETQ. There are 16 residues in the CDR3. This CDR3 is CASSGAGSLLEAGYTF. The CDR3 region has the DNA TGCGCCAGCAGCGGGGCAGGATCACTGCTGGAAGCTGGCTACACCTTC. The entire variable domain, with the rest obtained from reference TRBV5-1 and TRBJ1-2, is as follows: KAGVTQTPRYLIKTRGQQVTLSCSPISGHRSVSWYQQTPGQGLQFLFEYFSETQRNKGNFPGRFSGRQFSNSRSEMNVSTLELGDSALYLCASSGAGSLLEAGYTFGSGTRLTVV.

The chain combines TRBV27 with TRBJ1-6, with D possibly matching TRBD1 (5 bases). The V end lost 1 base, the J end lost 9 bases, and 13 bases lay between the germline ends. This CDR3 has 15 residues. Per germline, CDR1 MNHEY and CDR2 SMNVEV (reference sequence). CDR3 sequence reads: CASSLFPQGGSPLHF. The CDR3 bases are TGTGCCAGCAGTTTATTCCCGCAGGGTGGTTCACCCCTCCACTTT.

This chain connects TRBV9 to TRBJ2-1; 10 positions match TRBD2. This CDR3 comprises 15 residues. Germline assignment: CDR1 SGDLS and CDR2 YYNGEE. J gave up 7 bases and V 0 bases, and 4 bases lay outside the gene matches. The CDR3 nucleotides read TGTGCCAGCAGCGTAGGTAGCGGGGGGCTGAATGAGCAGTTCTTC. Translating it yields CASSVGSGGLNEQFF.

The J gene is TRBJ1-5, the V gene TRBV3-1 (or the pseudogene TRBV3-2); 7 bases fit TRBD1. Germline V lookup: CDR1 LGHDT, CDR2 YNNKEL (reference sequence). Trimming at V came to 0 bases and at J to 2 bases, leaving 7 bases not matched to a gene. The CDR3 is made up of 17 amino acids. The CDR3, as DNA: TGTGCCAGCAGCCAAGATTTTGACAGGGTAGGCAATCAGCCCCAGCATTTT. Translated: CASSQDFDRVGNQPQHF.

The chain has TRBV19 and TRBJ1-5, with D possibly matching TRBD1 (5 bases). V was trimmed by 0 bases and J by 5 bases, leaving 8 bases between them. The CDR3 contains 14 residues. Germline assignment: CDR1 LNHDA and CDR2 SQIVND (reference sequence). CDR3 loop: CASSIDAGYQPQHF. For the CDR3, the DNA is TGTGCCAGTAGTATAGACGCAGGGTATCAGCCCCAGCATTTT.

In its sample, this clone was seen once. CDR3 nucleotides: TGTGCCAGCAGCGTAGCAATGGGGCAAGAGCAGTTCTTC. Translating it yields CASSVAMGQEQFF. The chain employs TRBV9 and TRBJ2-1; TRBD1 is a possible D gene (5 bases). The CDR3 covers 13 residues. Germline-derived CDR1 and CDR2 are SGDLS and YYNGEE. V was trimmed by 0 bases and J by 10 bases, leaving 11 bases between them.

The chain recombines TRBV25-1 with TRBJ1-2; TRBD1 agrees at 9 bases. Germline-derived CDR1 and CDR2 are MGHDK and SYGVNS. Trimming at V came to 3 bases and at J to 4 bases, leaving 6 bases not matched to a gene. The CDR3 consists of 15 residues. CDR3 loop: CASSDPGQGGYGYTF. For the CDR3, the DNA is TGTGCCAGCAGTGACCCGGGACAGGGTGGCTATGGCTACACCTTC.

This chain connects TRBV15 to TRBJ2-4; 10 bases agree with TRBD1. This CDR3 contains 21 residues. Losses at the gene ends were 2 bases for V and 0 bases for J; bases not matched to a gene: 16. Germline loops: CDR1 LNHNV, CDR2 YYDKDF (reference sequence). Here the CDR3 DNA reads TGTGCCACCAGCAGAACACACTCGACAGGGGGCCTCTCGCTAGCCAAAAACATTCAGTACTTC. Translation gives CATSRTHSTGGLSLAKNIQYF.

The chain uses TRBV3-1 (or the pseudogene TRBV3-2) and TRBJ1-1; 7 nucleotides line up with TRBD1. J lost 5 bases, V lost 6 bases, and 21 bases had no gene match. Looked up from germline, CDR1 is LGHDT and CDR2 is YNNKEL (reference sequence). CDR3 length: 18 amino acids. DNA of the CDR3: TGTGCCAGCAGTAAACAGGGGCAGGCGGACGGAGTCCATACTGAAGCTTTCTTT. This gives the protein CASSKQGQADGVHTEAFF.

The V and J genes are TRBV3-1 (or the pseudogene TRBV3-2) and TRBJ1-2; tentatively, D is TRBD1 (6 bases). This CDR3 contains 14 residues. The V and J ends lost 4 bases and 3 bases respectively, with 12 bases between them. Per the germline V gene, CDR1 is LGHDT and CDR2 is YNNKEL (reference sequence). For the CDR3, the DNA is TGTGCCAGCAGCCGACAACAGGGTTACTATGGCTACACCTTC. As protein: CASSRQQGYYGYTF.

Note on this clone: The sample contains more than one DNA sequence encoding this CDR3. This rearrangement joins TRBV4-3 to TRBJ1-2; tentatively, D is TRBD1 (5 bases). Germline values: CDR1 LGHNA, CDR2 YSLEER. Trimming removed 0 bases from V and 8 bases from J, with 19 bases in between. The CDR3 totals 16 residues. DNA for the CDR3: TGCGCCAGCAGCCAAGATTGGCCACAGGTGGTCTACGGCTACACCTTC. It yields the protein CASSQDWPQVVYGYTF.

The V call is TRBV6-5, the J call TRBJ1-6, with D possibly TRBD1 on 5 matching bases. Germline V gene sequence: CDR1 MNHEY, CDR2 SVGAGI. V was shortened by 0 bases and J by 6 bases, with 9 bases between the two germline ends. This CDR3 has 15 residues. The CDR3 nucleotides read TGTGCCAGCAGTTACTCGCGCAGGGCTAATTCACCCCTCCACTTT. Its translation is CASSYSRRANSPLHF.

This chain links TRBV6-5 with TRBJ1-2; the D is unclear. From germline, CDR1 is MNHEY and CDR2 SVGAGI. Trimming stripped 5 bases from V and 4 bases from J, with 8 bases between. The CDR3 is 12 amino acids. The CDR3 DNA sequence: TGTGCCAGCAGTACACCGCCCTATGGCTACACCTTC. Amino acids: CASSTPPYGYTF.

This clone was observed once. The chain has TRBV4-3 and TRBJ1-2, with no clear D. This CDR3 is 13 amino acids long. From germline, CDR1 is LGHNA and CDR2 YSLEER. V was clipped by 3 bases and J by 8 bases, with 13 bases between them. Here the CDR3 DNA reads TGCGCCAGCAGCCAGTTCTTCTCCGTGGGCTACACCTTC. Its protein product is CASSQFFSVGYTF.

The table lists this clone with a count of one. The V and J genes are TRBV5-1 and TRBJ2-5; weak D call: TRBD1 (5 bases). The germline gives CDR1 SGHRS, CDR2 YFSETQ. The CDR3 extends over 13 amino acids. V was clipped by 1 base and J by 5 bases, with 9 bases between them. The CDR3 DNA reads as TGCGCCAGCAGCTTGACAGGCCCCGAGACCCAGTACTTC. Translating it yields CASSLTGPETQYF.

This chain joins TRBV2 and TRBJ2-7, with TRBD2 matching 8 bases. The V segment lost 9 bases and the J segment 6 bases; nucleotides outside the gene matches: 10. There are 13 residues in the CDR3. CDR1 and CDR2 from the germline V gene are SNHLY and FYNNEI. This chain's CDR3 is CASAGTSFSEQYF. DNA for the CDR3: TGTGCCAGTGCCGGGACTAGTTTCTCCGAGCAGTACTTC.